This TCR beta chain was sequenced during a study of blood T cells in healthy people across ages. Findings and limits, study-wide: Greater diversity and more naive CD4+ cells were seen in long-lived donors than in aged donors. In the absence of known donor CMV status, changes in expanded clonotypes were possibly confounded.

Points on this clonotype: Its antigen is undetermined.

The authors ran a second PCR of about 7 to 12 cycles using a sample-barcoded 5' primer and a J-beta primer mix. Each CDR3 protein is one row after TCRdb ran MiXCR on the 5' RACE reads. The table lists around 990,000 distinct CDR3 sequences, less than 45% of them singletons. In each sample, at least 7 million PBMCs were isolated. V lost 2 bases to trimming and J lost 6 bases, with 9 bases between them. The CDR3 has 13 amino acids. Per the germline V gene, CDR1 is MNHEY and CDR2 is SVGAGI. The TCR originated in a man in his late teens or twenties in good health. The V call is TRBV6-5, the J call TRBJ2-3; D is ambiguous. The sample was blood. CDR3 in amino acids: CASSYRLMDTQYF. In DNA form, the CDR3 reads TGTGCCAGCAGTTACAGACTGATGGATACGCAGTATTTT.